One sample yielded the 18 T cell receptor beta chains listed below, sequenced in a study of blood T cell repertoires in COVID-19. Only in-frame clones appear in the TCRdb table, and some are missing; sequencing was by immunoSEQ multiplex PCR. The sample has around 220,000 clones, roughly 88% seen once. The sample comprised peripheral blood. These receptors originate from a woman aged 40 to 50 who had recovered from COVID-19.

This clone was detected a few times. The chain uses TRBV5-1 and TRBJ1-2; 7 nucleotides agree with TRBD1. Trimming took 0 bases from V and 5 from J; bases not matched to a gene: 10. Germline CDR1 and CDR2: SGHRS and YFSETQ. This CDR3 contains 16 residues. The CDR3 region is CASSLDPGQPAYGYTF. CDR3 nucleotide sequence: TGCGCCAGCAGCTTGGATCCGGGACAGCCCGCTTATGGCTACACCTTC.

The chain is built from TRBV5-1 and TRBJ2-1; tentative D call: TRBD2 (5 bases). CDR1 is SGHRS, CDR2 YFSETQ, per germline. Trimming removed 1 base from V and 2 bases from J, with 10 bases in between. The CDR3 sequence is 15 residues long. Here the CDR3 reads CASSLSPGTYNEQFF. CDR3 in DNA: TGCGCCAGCAGCTTGTCTCCGGGAACCTACAATGAGCAGTTCTTC.

J is TRBJ2-5 and V is TRBV5-5, with D perhaps matching TRBD1 (7 bases). In germline, CDR1 is SGHKS, CDR2 YYEKEE (reference sequence). There are 15 residues in the CDR3. Trimming took off 0 bases at V and 5 bases at J, with 14 bases between the two ends. The CDR3 DNA reads TGTGCCAGCAGCTTGGAGGGGGGACAGAGGGAGACCCAGTACTTC. This gives the protein CASSLEGGQRETQYF. Variable domain in full (rest from reference TRBV5-5 and TRBJ2-5): DAGVTQSPTHLIKTRGQQVTLRCSPISGHKSVSWYQQVLGQGPQFIFQYYEKEERGRGNFPDRFSARQFPNYSSELNVNALLLGDSALYLCASSLEGGQRETQYFGPGTRLLVL.

The rearrangement links TRBV28 to TRBJ2-2; D may be TRBD2 (5 bases). Trimming left V 5 bases short and J 7 bases short, with 26 bases between. The CDR3 is 18 residues long. Germline V gene data show CDR1 as MDHEN and CDR2 as SYDVKM. The CDR3 sequence is CASSHGSGLPGSYGELFF. The CDR3 nucleotides read TGTGCCAGCAGTCACGGATCAGGACTGCCGGGTTCATACGGGGAGCTGTTTTTT.

The rearrangement joins TRBV6-5 to TRBJ1-1, with 10 bases lining up with TRBD1. With V trimmed by 1 base and J by 0 bases, 2 bases remained unmatched. The CDR3 loop spans 16 amino acids. From germline, CDR1 is MNHEY and CDR2 SVGAGI. This CDR3 is CASSYWGQGLNTEAFF. The CDR3 DNA follows: TGTGCCAGCAGTTACTGGGGACAGGGGCTGAACACTGAAGCTTTCTTT.

Points on this clone: An end of the junction does not agree with germline; a read error may underlie this. V is TRBV5-1 and J is TRBJ2-1, with D possibly being TRBD2 (8 bases). Germline-derived CDR1 and CDR2 are SGHRS and YFSETQ. This CDR3 has 18 residues. In nucleotides, the CDR3 is TGCGCCAACAGCTCCGGGGGGGGGACAGCTAGCTCCTACAATGAGCAGTTCTTC. The encoded protein is CANSSGGGTASSYNEQFF. Combining the CDR3 with reference TRBV5-1 and TRBJ2-1 gives the whole variable domain KAGVTQTPRYLIKTRGQQVTLSCSPISGHRSVSWYQQTPGQGLQFLFEYFSETQRNKGNFPGRFSGRQFSNSRSEMNVSTLELGDSALYLCANSSGGGTASSYNEQFFGPGTRLTVL.

V usage is TRBV21-1 and J usage is TRBJ2-5; the DNA was not compared with TRBD1, the D call given in the table. TRBV21-1 constitutes a pseudogene. This CDR3 has 16 residues. The CDR3 is CASSGLPGQFKETQYF. The CDR3 DNA reads as TGTGCCAGCAGCGGACTTCCGGGACAGTTTAAAGAGACCCAGTACTTC.

The chain is built from TRBV14 and TRBJ2-5; 10 bases are a match to TRBD2. Trimming cost V 1 base and J 1 base; bases outside gene matches: 0. Germline values: CDR1 SGHDN, CDR2 FVKESK. The CDR3 runs 15 residues. CDR3 in amino acids: CASSQVAGGQETQYF. DNA of the CDR3: TGTGCCAGCAGCCAAGTAGCGGGAGGCCAAGAGACCCAGTACTTC.

The count of this clone is one. The chain is built from TRBV7-2 and TRBJ2-3; TRBD2 aligns across 10 bases. V shed 8 bases, J shed 6 bases, and the junction held 11 bases outside the gene matches. This CDR3 has 15 residues. Per the germline V gene, CDR1 is SGHTA and CDR2 is FQGNSA. Written as DNA, the CDR3 is TGTGCCAGCTCGGGGTTGAGCGGGGGGGTGGATACGCAGTATTTT. Protein: CASSGLSGGVDTQYF.

The chain couples TRBV7-2 to TRBJ2-2; TRBD2 is a possible D gene (5 bases). The CDR3 has 14 amino acids. The V and J ends lost 3 bases and 4 bases respectively, with 9 bases between them. Per the germline V gene, CDR1 is SGHTA and CDR2 is FQGNSA. CDR3 in amino acids: CASSFSEGTGELFF. In DNA, the CDR3 is TGTGCCAGCAGCTTTAGCGAGGGCACCGGGGAGCTGTTTTTT.

The chain has TRBV19 and TRBJ1-5, with D unresolved. In germline, CDR1 is LNHDA, CDR2 SQIVND (reference sequence). The CDR3 spans 20 residues. Trimming removed 6 bases at V and 0 bases at J, with 27 bases between. The CDR3 region has the DNA TGTGCCAGTAGGGACGGAAGAGGCCTAGCGTCCGTCAATAGCAATCAGCCCCAGCATTTT. Its protein product is CASRDGRGLASVNSNQPQHF.

V and J are TRBV9 and TRBJ2-1; tentatively, D is TRBD1 (6 bases). The CDR3 covers 15 residues. V was trimmed by 0 bases and J by 4 bases, leaving 11 bases between them. Germline V gene lookup returns CDR1 SGDLS and CDR2 YYNGEE. The CDR3 region is CASSVGDTIYNEQFF. Written as DNA, the CDR3 is TGTGCCAGCAGCGTAGGGGACACGATTTACAATGAGCAGTTCTTC. The full variable domain, in which reference TRBV9 and TRBJ2-1 provide the parts outside the CDR3, is DSGVTQTPKHLITATGQRVTLRCSPRSGDLSVYWYQQSLDQGLQFLIQYYNGEERAKGNILERFSAQQFPDLHSELNLSSLELGDSALYFCASSVGDTIYNEQFFGPGTRLTVL.

The chain joins TRBV6-1 to TRBJ2-7; the match to TRBD1 covers 7 bases. With V trimmed by 6 bases and J by 4 bases, 6 bases remained unmatched. Germline V lookup: CDR1 MNHNS, CDR2 SASEGT. The CDR3 is 13 residues long. The CDR3 DNA is TGTGCCAGCAGCCACCAGGACAGGTACGAGCAGTACTTC. As protein: CASSHQDRYEQYF.

V and J are TRBV5-1 and TRBJ2-7, with TRBD2 matching over 9 bases. Losses at the gene ends were 0 bases for V and 2 bases for J; bases not matched to a gene: 3. This CDR3 spans 15 amino acids. Per the germline V gene, CDR1 is SGHRS and CDR2 is YFSETQ. CDR3: CASSLERGDTYEQYF. The CDR3 region has the DNA TGCGCCAGCAGCTTGGAGCGGGGGGACACCTACGAGCAGTACTTC.

This clone occurred once. The chain is built from TRBV9 and TRBJ1-4, with D perhaps matching TRBD1 (5 bases). The ends were cut back, 4 bases at V and 5 bases at J, with 18 bases in the middle. The germline gives CDR1 SGDLS, CDR2 YYNGEE. This CDR3 region has 16 residues. CDR3 coding DNA: TGTGCCAGCAGCTCCGGGGGAGGGTTGGAGAATGAAAAACTGTTTTTT. Its protein is CASSSGGGLENEKLFF. Looking up the rest from reference TRBV9 and TRBJ1-4 gives the full variable domain: DSGVTQTPKHLITATGQRVTLRCSPRSGDLSVYWYQQSLDQGLQFLIQYYNGEERAKGNILERFSAQQFPDLHSELNLSSLELGDSALYFCASSSGGGLENEKLFFGSGTQLSVL.

This rearrangement joins TRBV19 to TRBJ2-7; D is uncertain. CDR1 is LNHDA, CDR2 SQIVND, per germline (reference sequence). Deletions cut 6 bases from V and 0 bases from J, with 12 bases between. The CDR3 contains 14 residues. CDR3 sequence: CASRNTKFSYEQYF. In DNA form, the CDR3 reads TGTGCCAGTAGAAACACAAAATTCTCCTACGAGCAGTACTTC. The full variable domain, with the rest looked up from reference TRBV19 and TRBJ2-7, is DGGITQSPKYLFRKEGQNVTLSCEQNLNHDAMYWYRQDPGQGLRLIYYSQIVNDFQKGDIAEGYSVSREKKESFPLTVTSAQKNPTAFYLCASRNTKFSYEQYFGPGTRLTVT.

V and J are TRBV10-3 and TRBJ2-7; 9 bases fit TRBD1. Looked up from germline, CDR1 is ENHRY and CDR2 is SYGVKD. Trimming at V came to 4 bases and at J to 3 bases, leaving 7 bases not matched to a gene. The CDR3 runs to 15 residues. The CDR3 spells CAISGGQGGFYEQYF. In DNA, the CDR3 is TGTGCCATCAGTGGGGGACAGGGTGGATTCTACGAGCAGTACTTC.

The chain joins TRBV11-3 to TRBJ2-7; D perhaps matches TRBD2 (5 bases). The CDR3 length is 12 residues. V was cut by 6 bases and J by 2 bases, with 8 bases left in between. Germline V gene lookup returns CDR1 SGHNT and CDR2 YENEEA. CDR3 residues: CASRSGTYEQYF. CDR3 sequence (DNA): TGTGCCAGCAGATCCGGGACCTACGAGCAGTACTTC.